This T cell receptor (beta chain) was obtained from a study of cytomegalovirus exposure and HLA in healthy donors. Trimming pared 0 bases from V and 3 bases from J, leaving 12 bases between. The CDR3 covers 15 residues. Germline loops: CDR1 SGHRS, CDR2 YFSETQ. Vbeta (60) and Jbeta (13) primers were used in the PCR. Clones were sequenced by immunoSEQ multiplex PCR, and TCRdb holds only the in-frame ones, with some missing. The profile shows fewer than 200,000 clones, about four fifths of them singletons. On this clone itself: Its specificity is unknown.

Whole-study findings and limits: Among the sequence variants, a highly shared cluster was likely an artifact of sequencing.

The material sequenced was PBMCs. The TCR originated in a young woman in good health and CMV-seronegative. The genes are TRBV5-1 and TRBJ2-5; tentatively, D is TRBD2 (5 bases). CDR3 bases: TGCGCCAGCAGCTTGGCCGCAGCGGAGGAAGAGACCCAGTACTTC. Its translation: CASSLAAAEEETQYF.